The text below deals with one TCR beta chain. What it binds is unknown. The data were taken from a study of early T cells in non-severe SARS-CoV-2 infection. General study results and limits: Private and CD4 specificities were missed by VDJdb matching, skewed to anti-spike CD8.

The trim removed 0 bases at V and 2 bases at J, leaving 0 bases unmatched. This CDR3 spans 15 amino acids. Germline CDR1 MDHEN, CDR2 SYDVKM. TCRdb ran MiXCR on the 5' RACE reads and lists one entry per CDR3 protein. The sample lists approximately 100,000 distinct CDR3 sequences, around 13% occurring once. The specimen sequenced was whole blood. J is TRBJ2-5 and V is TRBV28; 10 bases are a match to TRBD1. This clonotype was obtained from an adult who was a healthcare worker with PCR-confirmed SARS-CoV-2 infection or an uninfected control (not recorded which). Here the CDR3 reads CASSLWGQGQETQYF. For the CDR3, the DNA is TGTGCCAGCAGTTTATGGGGACAGGGGCAAGAGACCCAGTACTTC.